These 14 T cell receptor beta chains originate from one sample sequenced in a study of OX40 agonist ivuxolimab in advanced cancers. Generated by immunoSEQ multiplex PCR, the TCRdb table keeps only in-frame clones and is missing some. The sample lists about 50,000 clones, roughly 93% occurring once. The sequencing used CD4+ or CD8+ T cells sorted from blood, collected in a trial of the OX40 agonist ivuxolimab. These receptors originate from an adult with an advanced solid tumor such as melanoma, head and neck, liver or kidney cancer.

This CDR3 is CASSFVSGSNEQFF. The CDR3 DNA follows: TGTGCCAGCAGCTTTGTTAGCGGGAGCAATGAGCAGTTCTTC. This sequence joins TRBV11-3 and TRBJ2-1, with 9 bases that match TRBD2. The trim removed 3 bases at V and 6 bases at J, leaving 3 bases unmatched. The CDR3 totals 14 residues. The germline CDR1 and CDR2 sequences are SGHNT and YENEEA.

The chain joins TRBV5-1 to TRBJ2-1; the match to TRBD2 covers 10 bases. The CDR3 is 18 amino acids. With 1 base clipped from V and 2 bases from J, the junction kept 9 bases outside the gene matches. The germline V gene has CDR1 SGHRS and CDR2 YFSETQ. CDR3 residues: CASSLRASGRETYNEQFF. CDR3 sequence (DNA): TGCGCCAGCAGCTTGAGGGCTAGCGGGAGAGAAACCTACAATGAGCAGTTCTTC.

J is TRBJ1-5 and V is TRBV6-5; D might be TRBD1 (5 bases). The V gene lost 0 bases and the J gene lost 6 bases, with 9 bases spanning the gap. CDR1 is MNHEY and CDR2 is SVGAGI in the germline V gene. There are 14 residues in the CDR3. In DNA form, the CDR3 reads TGTGCCAGCAGTTACTCGGGGGGGTTTCAGCCCCAGCATTTT. Translated, it gives CASSYSGGFQPQHF.

The chain combines TRBV28 with TRBJ2-1; no clear D. In germline, CDR1 is MDHEN, CDR2 SYDVKM. V was clipped by 3 bases and J by 3 bases, with 12 bases between them. The length of the CDR3 is 15 residues. The CDR3 loop reads CASSLFAVNYNEQFF. The DNA of the CDR3 is TGTGCCAGCAGTTTGTTCGCTGTTAACTACAATGAGCAGTTCTTC.

The rearrangement joins TRBV5-4 to TRBJ2-7; unclear D gene. The CDR3 is 15 residues long. Trimming took 0 bases from V and 3 from J, leaving 13 bases between them. Germline assignment: CDR1 SGHNT and CDR2 YYREEE (reference sequence). The CDR3 sequence: CASSLDSLDGYEQYF. In DNA, the CDR3 is TGTGCCAGCAGCTTGGATTCGTTGGACGGCTACGAGCAGTACTTC.

In this sample, this clone turned up a few times. The genes are TRBV6-5 and TRBJ1-1; possibly TRBD1 for D (6 bases). Trimming removed 0 bases at V and 4 bases at J, with 12 bases between. Germline CDR1 reads MNHEY; CDR2 reads SVGAGI. The CDR3 is made up of 15 amino acids. The CDR3 loop is CASSYSPTGITEAFF. The DNA for the CDR3 is TGTGCCAGCAGTTACTCGCCCACAGGGATCACTGAAGCTTTCTTT.

This clone was seen a single time. This chain links TRBV6-5 with TRBJ2-7; 8 positions agree with TRBD1. In germline, CDR1 is MNHEY, CDR2 SVGAGI. The CDR3 spans 14 residues. Unmatched junction bases numbered 6, after V lost 4 bases and J lost 4 bases. CDR3 region: CASSSGGSGYEQYF. CDR3 coding DNA: TGTGCCAGCAGTTCAGGGGGCTCTGGTTACGAGCAGTACTTC.

This rearrangement joins TRBV9 to TRBJ2-7; D is possibly TRBD1 (5 bases). V gave up 3 bases and J gave up 1 base, with 8 bases separating them. Germline V gene data show CDR1 as SGDLS and CDR2 as YYNGEE. CDR3 size: 13 residues. The CDR3 bases are TGTGCCAGCAGCGCACAGGATTCCTACGAGCAGTACTTC. Encoded protein: CASSAQDSYEQYF.

A note on this clone: Additional DNA sequences in this sample encode the identical CDR3. V usage is TRBV21-1 and J usage is TRBJ2-7. TRBV21-1 is a pseudogene segment. This CDR3 comprises 12 residues. CDR3 amino acids: CASSEACYEQYF. DNA for the CDR3: TGTGCCAGCAGCGAAGCCTGCTACGAGCAGTACTTT.

The J gene is TRBJ2-1, the V gene TRBV2, with 10 bases lining up with TRBD2. J gave up 3 bases and V 6 bases, and 5 bases lay outside the gene matches. Germline CDR1 reads SNHLY; CDR2 reads FYNNEI. CDR3 length: 15 amino acids. The CDR3 sequence is CASRSTSGLYNEQFF. DNA of the CDR3: TGTGCCAGCAGATCGACTAGCGGGCTCTACAATGAGCAGTTCTTC.

The chain is built from TRBV6-5 and TRBJ2-7, with D tentatively TRBD1 (6 bases). V dropped 5 bases and J dropped 3 bases, with 17 bases sitting between them. The CDR3 consists of 15 residues. Germline V lookup: CDR1 MNHEY, CDR2 SVGAGI. CDR3 loop: CASSPSGTSFYEQYF. Written as DNA, the CDR3 is TGTGCCAGCAGTCCCTCCGGGACATCGTTCTACGAGCAGTACTTC.

In this sample, this clone turned up once. V is TRBV7-9 and J is TRBJ2-1; D not certain. Trimming removed 5 bases from V and 5 bases from J, with 7 bases in between. The germline CDR1 and CDR2 sequences are SEHNR and FQNEAQ (reference sequence). The CDR3 contains 12 residues. The CDR3 DNA reads as TGTGCCAGCAGCCTGGGGAACAATGAGCAGTTCTTC. It yields the protein CASSLGNNEQFF.

This chain uses TRBV27 with TRBJ2-1; D is undetermined. In germline, CDR1 is MNHEY, CDR2 SMNVEV (reference sequence). The length of the CDR3 is 13 residues. V lost 5 bases and J 10 bases, leaving 15 bases between the germline ends. The CDR3 reads CASSPWAAGEQFF. The DNA for the CDR3 is TGTGCCAGCAGTCCGTGGGCCGCTGGCGAGCAGTTCTTC.

CDR3 DNA sequence: TGTGCCAGCAGACCGGGACAGGGGATGTTCTATGGCTACACCTTC. Its translation is CASRPGQGMFYGYTF. V is TRBV7-3 and J is TRBJ1-2; TRBD1 agrees at 10 bases. V shed 6 bases and J 4 bases; nucleotides not matched to a gene: 8. The CDR3 has 15 residues. CDR1 is SGHTA and CDR2 is FQGTGA in the germline V gene.